Presented here are 14 T cell receptor beta chains from one specimen sequenced in a study of shared clonotypes between healthy human individuals. Selected positively for CCR7 and CD45RO-negative, naive CD8 cells excluded terminally differentiated effector memory CD45RA+ cells. Only in-frame clones appear in the TCRdb table, and some are missing; sequencing was by immunoSEQ multiplex PCR. The table includes about 820,000 clones, roughly 92% detected once. The sample taken for sequencing was naive CD8+ T cells sorted from blood. The receptors stem from a young man in good health.

The V call is TRBV6-6, the J call TRBJ2-7; 7 bases line up with TRBD1. V dropped 6 bases and J dropped 4; count of bases not matched to a gene: 6. CDR3 length: 13 amino acids. The V gene's germline CDR1 is MNHNY and CDR2 SVGAGI (reference sequence). Written as DNA, the CDR3 is TGTGCCAGCAGCGGACAGGTCGGGTACGAGCAGTACTTC. This translates into CASSGQVGYEQYF.

The chain joins TRBV28 to TRBJ1-1; 7 bases match TRBD1. J lost 3 bases, V lost 0 bases, and 7 bases had no gene match. The CDR3 runs to 16 residues. Per the germline V gene, CDR1 is MDHEN and CDR2 is SYDVKM. CDR3 region: CASSLWGDRVDTEAFF. CDR3 in DNA: TGTGCCAGCAGTTTATGGGGAGACAGGGTCGACACTGAAGCTTTCTTT.

The V gene is TRBV9, the J gene TRBJ2-1; 8 bases agree with TRBD2. Germline CDR1 reads SGDLS; CDR2 reads YYNGEE. The junction had 8 bases not matched to a gene; V was cut back by 2 bases and J by 4 bases. The CDR3 runs 16 residues. CDR3 sequence reads: CASSVEGGLAYNEQFF. The DNA for the CDR3 is TGTGCCAGCAGCGTCGAGGGCGGACTAGCATACAATGAGCAGTTCTTC. Looking up the rest from reference TRBV9 and TRBJ2-1 gives the full variable domain: DSGVTQTPKHLITATGQRVTLRCSPRSGDLSVYWYQQSLDQGLQFLIQYYNGEERAKGNILERFSAQQFPDLHSELNLSSLELGDSALYFCASSVEGGLAYNEQFFGPGTRLTVL.

The rearrangement joins TRBV5-4 to TRBJ1-4; TRBD1 agrees at 8 bases. There are 17 residues in the CDR3. The V gene end was trimmed by 3 bases and the J gene end by 0 bases; junction bases not matched to a gene: 7. Germline values: CDR1 SGHNT, CDR2 YYREEE (reference sequence). DNA of the CDR3: TGTGCCAGCAGCTCCGGGACAGGTATTGCAACTAATGAAAAACTGTTTTTT. This gives the protein CASSSGTGIATNEKLFF.

This chain links TRBV14 with TRBJ2-7, with unresolved D. The CDR3 is 12 amino acids. Trimming cost V 4 bases and J 6 bases, with 10 bases left between them. In germline, CDR1 is SGHDN, CDR2 FVKESK. The CDR3 sequence: CASSPPFSEQYF. Here the CDR3 DNA reads TGTGCCAGCAGCCCTCCATTTTCCGAGCAGTACTTC.

In the case of this clone: Other DNA sequences in the same sample also yield this CDR3. The chain has TRBV27 and TRBJ1-4; tentative D call: TRBD1 (5 bases). Germline V gives CDR1 MNHEY, CDR2 SMNVEV (reference sequence). The CDR3 contains 13 residues. The V end lost 3 bases, the J end lost 7 bases, and 9 bases lay between the germline ends. The CDR3: CASSLGGREKLFF. CDR3 sequence (DNA): TGTGCCAGCAGTTTGGGGGGTCGTGAAAAACTGTTTTTT.

This rearrangement joins TRBV9 to TRBJ1-3, with 8 bases lining up with TRBD1. Trimming removed 3 bases from V and 0 bases from J; junction bases left unmatched: 2. Germline CDR1 reads SGDLS; CDR2 reads YYNGEE. CDR3 length: 15 residues. CDR3 nucleotides: TGTGCCAGCAGCGCAGGGACAGGCTCTGGAAACACCATATATTTT. Encoded protein: CASSAGTGSGNTIYF.

The CDR3 sequence is CASHGGGLHYEQYF. The CDR3 DNA reads as TGTGCCAGCCACGGGGGGGGGCTACACTACGAGCAGTACTTC. The chain employs TRBV27 and TRBJ2-7; 8 nucleotides agree with TRBD2. CDR1 and CDR2 from the germline V gene are MNHEY and SMNVEV (reference sequence). Germline trimming cut 8 bases from V and 3 bases from J; bases unmatched to any gene: 9. The CDR3 length is 14 residues.

CDR3 bases: TGTGCCAGCAGCCCTCGACGAACCCTTGGGAACACCATATATTTT. Protein sequence: CASSPRRTLGNTIYF. This chain joins TRBV7-9 and TRBJ1-3, with unresolved D. The V and J ends lost 5 bases and 7 bases respectively, with 18 bases between them. Germline loops: CDR1 SEHNR, CDR2 FQNEAQ (reference sequence). This CDR3 comprises 15 residues.

V usage is TRBV9 and J usage is TRBJ2-7; 12 bases align to TRBD2. Germline CDR1 SGDLS, CDR2 YYNGEE. This CDR3 is 20 amino acids long. Germline trimming cut 3 bases from V and 7 bases from J; bases unmatched to any gene: 23. The chain's CDR3 is CASSARWAEERLAGEGEQYF. The CDR3, as DNA: TGTGCCAGCAGCGCACGGTGGGCAGAAGAGAGACTAGCGGGAGAGGGTGAGCAGTACTTC.

This chain connects TRBV6-6 to TRBJ2-1, with D possibly TRBD2 on 6 matching bases. Germline V gives CDR1 MNHNY, CDR2 SVGAGI (reference sequence). V was trimmed by 6 bases and J by 4 bases, leaving 19 bases between them. This CDR3 has 16 amino acids. CDR3 residues: CASSKTVADLYNEQFF. Written as DNA, the CDR3 is TGTGCCAGCAGCAAGACCGTAGCGGACCTGTACAATGAGCAGTTCTTC.

V is TRBV5-1 and J is TRBJ2-6; the match to TRBD1 covers 9 bases. The CDR3 is 17 amino acids. Germline CDR1 is SGHRS and CDR2 is YFSETQ. V was clipped by 4 bases and J by 3 bases; unmatched bases: 8. This CDR3 is CASSSWTGVDGANVLTF. The DNA for the CDR3 is TGCGCCAGCAGCAGCTGGACAGGGGTGGATGGGGCCAACGTCCTGACTTTC.

This sequence joins TRBV11-2 and TRBJ1-2, with 7 bases aligning to TRBD1. With 0 bases clipped from V and 8 bases from J, the junction kept 9 bases outside the gene matches. The CDR3 extends over 15 amino acids. In germline, CDR1 is SGHAT, CDR2 FQNNGV. CDR3 in DNA: TGTGCCAGCAGCTTAGACTACAGGGGAACGGAAGGCTACACCTTC. Its translation: CASSLDYRGTEGYTF.

V gene TRBV5-4 combines with J gene TRBJ2-6, with D possibly matching TRBD2 (6 bases). The CDR3 sequence is 18 residues long. V lost 3 bases, J lost 3 bases, and 19 bases lay in between. Germline V gene sequence: CDR1 SGHNT, CDR2 YYREEE (reference sequence). Written as DNA, the CDR3 is TGTGCCAGCAGCTCTAGCGAAAGATTTTTGGTTGGGGCCAACGTCCTGACTTTC. This sequence encodes CASSSSERFLVGANVLTF.